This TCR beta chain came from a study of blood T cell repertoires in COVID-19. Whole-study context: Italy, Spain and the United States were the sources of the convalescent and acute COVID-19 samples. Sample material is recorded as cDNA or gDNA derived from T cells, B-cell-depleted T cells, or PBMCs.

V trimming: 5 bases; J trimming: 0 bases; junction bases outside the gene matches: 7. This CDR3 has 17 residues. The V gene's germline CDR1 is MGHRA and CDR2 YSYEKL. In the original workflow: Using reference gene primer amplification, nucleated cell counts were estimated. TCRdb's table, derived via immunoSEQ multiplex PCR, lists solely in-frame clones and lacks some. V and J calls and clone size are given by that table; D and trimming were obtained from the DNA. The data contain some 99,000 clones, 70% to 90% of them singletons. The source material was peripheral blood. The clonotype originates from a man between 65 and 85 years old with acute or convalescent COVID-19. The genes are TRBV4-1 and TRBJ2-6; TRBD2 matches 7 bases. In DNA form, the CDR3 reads TGCGCCAGCAGCTTTCTGTGGGGGGGCTCTGGGGCCAACGTCCTGACTTTC. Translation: CASSFLWGGSGANVLTF.